These 10 T cell receptor beta chains originate from one sample sequenced in a study of cytotoxic CD8 clonotypes in ibrutinib-treated CLL. The method was immunoSEQ multiplex PCR; TCRdb's version includes in-frame clones alone and lacks a portion of them. Among roughly 24,000 clones listed, about 81% were seen once. The sample in question was PBMCs, obtained before ibrutinib treatment. Source of these receptors: a human donor with chronic lymphocytic leukemia.

This chain uses TRBV28 with TRBJ2-6, with TRBD1 identical over 9 bases. Trimming took 7 bases from V and 0 from J; bases not matched to a gene: 19. Looked up from germline, CDR1 is MDHEN and CDR2 is SYDVKM. The CDR3 loop spans 21 amino acids. The CDR3 region has the DNA TGTGCCAGCAAAAAACTTGGACTACAGGGGGCCTCAAGCTCTGGGGCCAACGTCCTGACTTTC. It codes for CASKKLGLQGASSSGANVLTF. Based on the CDR3 plus reference TRBV28 and TRBJ2-6, the full variable domain is DVKVTQSSRYLVKRTGEKVFLECVQDMDHENMFWYRQDPGLGLRLIYFSYDVKMKEKGDIPEGYSVSREKKERFSLILESASTNQTSMYLCASKKLGLQGASSSGANVLTFGAGSRLTVL.

This rearrangement joins TRBV5-1 to TRBJ2-7; a weak D match, TRBD1 (5 bases). The CDR3 has 13 residues. The ends were cut back, 4 bases at V and 2 bases at J, with 10 bases in the middle. Looked up from germline, CDR1 is SGHRS and CDR2 is YFSETQ. The CDR3: CASSPGHTYEQYF. The CDR3 region has the DNA TGCGCCAGCAGCCCCGGACACACCTACGAGCAGTACTTC.

The rearrangement uses TRBV7-2 and TRBJ2-5; TRBD1 matches 8 bases. The germline V gene encodes CDR1 SGHTA and CDR2 FQGNSA. After removal of 1 base from V and 7 bases from J, the junction contained 5 bases not matched to a gene. This CDR3 spans 14 amino acids. The CDR3 region has the DNA TGTGCCAGCAGCTTAGGGACAGGGTCTAGGACCCAGTACTTC. It specifies CASSLGTGSRTQYF.

The chain recombines TRBV5-6 with TRBJ2-2; D assignment may be TRBD1 or TRBD2 (5 bases each). Germline CDR1 is SGHDT and CDR2 is YYEEEE. Between the trimmed V and J ends, which lost 6 bases and 1 base, there was a span of 10 bases. This CDR3 spans 14 amino acids. The CDR3 spells CASIKGRNTGELFF. CDR3 coding DNA: TGTGCCAGCATCAAGGGGAGGAACACCGGGGAGCTGTTTTTT.

This clone was observed once. This chain connects TRBV6-5 to TRBJ2-5; D is possibly TRBD2 (6 bases). The CDR3 sequence is 15 residues long. Deletions cut 6 bases from V and 4 bases from J, with 18 bases between. Germline CDR1 is MNHEY and CDR2 is SVGAGI. For the CDR3, the DNA is TGTGCCAGCAGAACGGGACTCCGACGTGTAGAGACCCAGTACTTC. This codes for CASRTGLRRVETQYF.

This sequence joins TRBV15 and TRBJ2-3; no reliable D call. The CDR3 sequence is 12 residues long. Germline V lookup: CDR1 LNHNV, CDR2 YYDKDF (reference sequence). V was cut by 0 bases and J by 5 bases, with 3 bases left in between. The DNA of the CDR3 is TGTGCCACCAGCAGAGATCAAGATACGCAGTATTTT. Residues: CATSRDQDTQYF.

The chain couples TRBV5-6 to TRBJ2-1; the D is unclear. The CDR3 has 16 amino acids. V dropped 1 base and J dropped 3 bases, with 14 bases sitting between them. Per germline, CDR1 SGHDT and CDR2 YYEEEE. CDR3 in amino acids: CASSLRRGAFYNEQFF. DNA for the CDR3: TGTGCCAGCAGCTTGAGGAGAGGAGCCTTCTACAATGAGCAGTTCTTC. Together with reference TRBV5-6 and TRBJ2-1, the CDR3 gives the full variable domain: DAGVTQSPTHLIKTRGQQVTLRCSPKSGHDTVSWYQQALGQGPQFIFQYYEEEERQRGNFPDRFSGHQFPNYSSELNVNALLLGDSALYLCASSLRRGAFYNEQFFGPGTRLTVL.

This clone appeared a few times. This rearrangement joins TRBV6-5 to TRBJ2-1; D is possibly TRBD2 (5 bases). V gave up 4 bases and J gave up 5 bases, with 15 bases separating them. The CDR3 sequence is 15 residues long. The germline gives CDR1 MNHEY, CDR2 SVGAGI. CDR3 sequence reads: CASSSHGESDNEQFF. Written as DNA, the CDR3 is TGTGCCAGCAGTTCCCACGGGGAGAGCGACAATGAGCAGTTCTTC.

The chain links TRBV7-2 to TRBJ2-7; no firm D call. Looked up from germline, CDR1 is SGHTA and CDR2 is FQGNSA. The V and J ends lost 2 bases and 2 bases respectively, with 10 bases between them. The CDR3 loop spans 14 amino acids. CDR3 DNA sequence: TGTGCCAGCAGCTTATGGCCCATCACCTACGAGCAGTACTTC. Translated: CASSLWPITYEQYF. The full variable domain, completed using reference TRBV7-2 and TRBJ2-7, is GAGVSQSPSNKVTEKGKDVELRCDPISGHTALYWYRQSLGQGLEFLIYFQGNSAPDKSGLPSDRFSAERTGGSVSTLTIQRTQQEDSAVYLCASSLWPITYEQYFGPGTRLTVT.

V usage is TRBV6-5 and J usage is TRBJ1-6; D is possibly TRBD1 (5 bases). CDR1 MNHEY and CDR2 SVGAGI come from the germline V gene. The CDR3 is 14 residues long. With 6 bases removed from V and 6 bases from J, the gap between germline ends came to 12 bases. CDR3: CASSRDLLNSPLHF. In DNA form, the CDR3 reads TGTGCCAGCAGCAGGGACCTCCTTAATTCACCCCTCCACTTT.